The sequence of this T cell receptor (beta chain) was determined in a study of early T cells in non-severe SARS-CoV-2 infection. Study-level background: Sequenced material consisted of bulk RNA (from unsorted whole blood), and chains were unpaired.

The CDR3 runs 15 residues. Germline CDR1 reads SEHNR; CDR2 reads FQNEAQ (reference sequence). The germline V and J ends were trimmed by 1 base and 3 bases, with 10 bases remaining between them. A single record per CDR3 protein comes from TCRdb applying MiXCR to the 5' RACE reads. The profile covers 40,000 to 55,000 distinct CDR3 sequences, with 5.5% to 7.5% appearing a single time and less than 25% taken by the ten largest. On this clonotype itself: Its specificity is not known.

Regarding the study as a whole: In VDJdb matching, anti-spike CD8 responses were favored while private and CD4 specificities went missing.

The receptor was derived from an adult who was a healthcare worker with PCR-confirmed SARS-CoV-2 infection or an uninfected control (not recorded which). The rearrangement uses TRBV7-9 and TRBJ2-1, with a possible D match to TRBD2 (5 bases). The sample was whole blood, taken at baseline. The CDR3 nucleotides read TGTGCCAGCAGCTTAGATGGAGGCCTCTACAATGAGCAGTTCTTC. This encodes CASSLDGGLYNEQFF.